This T cell receptor beta chain stems from a study of T cells in Graves' hyperthyroidism and ophthalmopathy. Those patients with uncontrolled infection, other autoimmune disease, pregnancy or lactation were excluded. Points on this clonotype: Its target is unknown.

Notes on the study in general: The authors' 13 V-J model separated ophthalmopathy from stable hyperthyroidism. Most thyroid clonotypes expanded above 0.001 were also detected in blood.

Regions amplified from RNA transcripts were the TCR beta CDR3 regions. With the HTBI primer set, the TCR CDR3 went through a first round of RT-PCR. TCRdb used MiXCR to reprocess the multiplex PCR reads, holding one entry per CDR3 protein. The sample lists roughly 700,000 distinct CDR3 sequences, less than 15% occurring once. CDR1 is MGHRA, CDR2 YSYEKL, per germline. Trimming shortened V by 1 base and J by 0 bases, and 10 bases separated the two germline ends. The CDR3 totals 16 residues. The sequence was obtained from a woman aged 18-30 years with Graves' hyperthyroidism. The sample consisted of blood. This chain connects TRBV4-1 to TRBJ2-1; no clear D gene. The CDR3 sequence: CASSQGRTSSYNEQFF. The CDR3 nucleotides are TGCGCCAGCAGCCAAGGACGAACGAGCTCCTACAATGAGCAGTTCTTC.